This entry lists 31 T cell receptor beta chains sequenced from one sample in a study of identical twins. TCRdb fed the 5' RACE reads into MiXCR, producing one record per CDR3 protein. The table includes roughly 630,000 distinct CDR3 sequences, around 7.5% detected once. These data were also filed under a second study, of yellow fever vaccine responses in identical twins.

Sequencing was carried out using PBMCs. The receptors stem from a woman younger than 30 in good health.

A few counts support this clonotype. The J gene is TRBJ2-7, the V gene TRBV29-1; weak D call: TRBD1 (5 bases). The CDR3 is 12 residues long. V shed 8 bases and J shed 4 bases, with 15 bases lying between them. Looked up from germline, CDR1 is SQVTM and CDR2 is ANQGSEA. For the CDR3, the DNA is TGCAGCAACCGACAGACGTTGTACGAGCAGTACGTC. Protein: CSNRQTLYEQYV.

The chain joins TRBV6-5 to TRBJ1-3; D not certain. Germline V gene sequence: CDR1 MNHEY, CDR2 SVGAGI. The CDR3 contains 18 residues. V dropped 2 bases and J dropped 4 bases, with 21 bases sitting between them. This CDR3 is CASSYDGALYRRGNTIYF. In DNA, the CDR3 is TGTGCCAGCAGTTACGATGGCGCTCTTTACCGACGGGGAAACACCATATATTTT.

The gene calls are TRBV20-1 and TRBJ2-5, with D hard to call. Germline CDR1 DFQATT, CDR2 SNEGSKA (reference sequence). The germline V and J ends were trimmed by 5 bases and 1 base, with 14 bases remaining between them. The CDR3 length is 14 residues. CDR3 DNA: TGCAGTGCTCCCGGACCCCTGTTCCAAGAGACCCAGTACTTC. This codes for CSAPGPLFQETQYF.

This clonotype has at least ten counts. This chain joins TRBV29-1 and TRBJ1-3; 11 bases map to TRBD1. This CDR3 spans 14 amino acids. From germline, CDR1 is SQVTM and CDR2 ANQGSEA. V trimming: 5 bases; J trimming: 3 bases; junction bases outside the gene matches: 3. CDR3 amino acids: CSVPGTGGGNTIYF. The CDR3 DNA reads as TGCAGCGTTCCCGGGACAGGGGGTGGAAACACCATATATTTT.

This clonotype has a handful of counts. The rearrangement uses TRBV15 and TRBJ2-7; 7 nucleotides agree with TRBD1. J lost 2 bases, V lost 4 bases, and 5 bases had no gene match. The CDR3 has 14 residues. The germline V gene has CDR1 LNHNV and CDR2 YYDKDF (reference sequence). CDR3 nucleotide sequence: TGTGCCACCAGCATCGGACAGGATACCTACGAGCAGTACGTC. It codes for CATSIGQDTYEQYV.

The chain joins TRBV7-9 to TRBJ1-6; D gene uncertain. V dropped 3 bases and J dropped 5 bases, with 8 bases sitting between them. The CDR3 loop spans 14 amino acids. Germline V gene sequence: CDR1 SEHNR, CDR2 FQNEAQ (reference sequence). The CDR3 is CASSFGPNNSPLHF. DNA for the CDR3: TGTGCCAGCAGCTTTGGACCCAATAATTCACCCCTCCACTTT. Together with reference TRBV7-9 and TRBJ1-6, the CDR3 gives the full variable domain: DTGVSQNPRHKITKRGQNVTFRCDPISEHNRLYWYRQTLGQGPEFLTYFQNEAQLEKSRLLSDRFSAERPKGSFSTLEIQRTEQGDSAMYLCASSFGPNNSPLHFGNGTRLTVT.

This clonotype was found a few times. The chain's CDR3 is CASSQGQEDGYTF. Written as DNA, the CDR3 is TGCGCCAGCAGCCAGGGACAGGAGGATGGCTACACCTTC. This chain connects TRBV5-1 to TRBJ1-2; 8 bases map to TRBD1. This CDR3 spans 13 amino acids. With V trimmed by 4 bases and J by 6 bases, 5 bases remained unmatched. Germline assignment: CDR1 SGHRS and CDR2 YFSETQ.

The table lists this clonotype with many counts. The chain couples TRBV12-3 or TRBV12-4 to TRBJ2-7; D is undetermined. This CDR3 is built from 13 residues. Trimming removed 3 bases at V and 7 bases at J, with 13 bases between. The CDR3, as DNA: TGTGCCAGCAGTTTTGTCAATTTGGGGGAGCAGTACTTC. Protein: CASSFVNLGEQYF.

This rearrangement joins TRBV21-1 to TRBJ2-5; the D call of TRBD1 is as the table states it, not checked on the DNA. TRBV21-1 is termed a pseudogene. This CDR3 is built from 15 residues. CDR3 protein: CASSIQRGTRETQYF. CDR3 in DNA: TGTGCCAGCAGCATCCAGAGAGGGACACGGGAGACCCAGTACTTC.

This clonotype has a handful of counts. DNA of the CDR3: TGTGCCAGCAGCTTGGGACTTAAGAAGAGTACGCAGTATTTT. As protein: CASSLGLKKSTQYF. The chain is built from TRBV5-6 and TRBJ2-3; D unclear. From germline, CDR1 is SGHDT and CDR2 YYEEEE. Trimming took off 0 bases at V and 8 bases at J, with 13 bases between the two ends. The CDR3 is 14 residues long. The full variable domain, rest sourced from reference TRBV5-6 and TRBJ2-3, is DAGVTQSPTHLIKTRGQQVTLRCSPKSGHDTVSWYQQALGQGPQFIFQYYEEEERQRGNFPDRFSGHQFPNYSSELNVNALLLGDSALYLCASSLGLKKSTQYFGPGTRLTVL.

The chain recombines TRBV28 with TRBJ1-6; 11 bases match TRBD1. This CDR3 spans 18 amino acids. CDR1 is MDHEN and CDR2 is SYDVKM in the germline V gene. The CDR3, as DNA: TGTGCGAGTGTGTCACCGGGACAGGGGGGATCCTATAATTCACCCCTCCACTTT. Translating it yields CASVSPGQGGSYNSPLHF.

This clonotype has at least ten counts. The V gene is TRBV29-1, the J gene TRBJ2-6; perhaps TRBD1 as D (6 bases). This CDR3 contains 15 residues. Germline V gives CDR1 SQVTM, CDR2 ANQGSEA. Trimming removed 6 bases from V and 3 bases from J, with 15 bases in between. This CDR3 reads CSVIPGVNGANVLTF. The CDR3 bases are TGCAGCGTGATTCCAGGGGTCAATGGGGCCAACGTCCTGACTTTC.

This clonotype was found a few times. The chain combines TRBV12-3 or TRBV12-4 with TRBJ2-7; D unresolved. V dropped 6 bases and J dropped 6 bases, with 12 bases sitting between them. The CDR3 totals 12 residues. The DNA for the CDR3 is TGTGCCAGCAGCCTACAAGGAATCGAGCAGTACTTC. Its protein is CASSLQGIEQYF.

V usage is TRBV12-2 and J usage is TRBJ2-1; the DNA was not compared with TRBD1, the D call given in the table. TRBV12-2 is a documented pseudogene. The CDR3 is 17 amino acids. CDR3 bases: TGTGCAAGTCGCCCAAGGGGGGTGACAGGGGAAGAGAATGAGCAGTTCTTC. It translates to CASRPRGVTGEENEQFF.

This clonotype turned up a few times. The genes are TRBV6-1 and TRBJ2-1; D perhaps matches TRBD2 (5 bases). This CDR3 is built from 15 residues. Trimming removed 6 bases from V and 4 bases from J, with 16 bases in between. In germline, CDR1 is MNHNS, CDR2 SASEGT. Here the CDR3 DNA reads TGTGCCAGCAGCGAGAGGGTCCGGGGATACAATGAGCAGTTCTTC. Residues: CASSERVRGYNEQFF.

The chain uses TRBV29-1 and TRBJ2-5; D might be TRBD1 (5 bases). The V and J ends lost 6 bases and 4 bases respectively, with 15 bases between them. Germline values: CDR1 SQVTM, CDR2 ANQGSEA. The CDR3 consists of 13 residues. The CDR3 sequence is CSVQDTGGETQYF. As DNA, the CDR3 is TGCAGCGTGCAGGACACTGGCGGAGAGACCCAGTACTTC.

This clonotype was observed many times. J is TRBJ1-5 and V is TRBV27; weak D call: TRBD1 (6 bases). The CDR3 loop spans 15 amino acids. V lost 5 bases to trimming and J lost 2 bases, with 13 bases between them. The germline gives CDR1 MNHEY, CDR2 SMNVEV (reference sequence). CDR3 coding DNA: TGTGCCAGCAGTCCCATGGGGGCTGGCAATCAGCCCCAGCATTTT. It is translated as CASSPMGAGNQPQHF.

This clonotype turned up a few times. The CDR3 sequence: CAISSGASTDTQYF. The DNA for the CDR3 is TGTGCCATCAGTAGCGGGGCCTCCACAGATACGCAGTATTTT. This rearrangement joins TRBV10-3 to TRBJ2-3; 7 bases align to TRBD2. The junction had 4 bases not matched to a gene; V was cut back by 5 bases and J by 2 bases. The germline V gene has CDR1 ENHRY and CDR2 SYGVKD. The CDR3 spans 14 residues.

The sample holds many counts of this clonotype. The rearrangement links TRBV7-9 to TRBJ2-7; D possibly corresponds to TRBD1 (6 bases). The CDR3 consists of 14 residues. The germline V gene has CDR1 SEHNR and CDR2 FQNEAQ (reference sequence). V lost 1 base to trimming and J lost 7 bases, with 14 bases between them. CDR3 sequence: CASSLGQAVGEQYF. DNA of the CDR3: TGTGCCAGCAGCTTAGGACAGGCCGTGGGGGAGCAGTACTTC.

This clonotype was counted between two and nine times. The V call is TRBV15, the J call TRBJ2-2; D not certain. With 3 bases removed from V and 1 base from J, the gap between germline ends came to 15 bases. CDR3 size: 17 residues. CDR1 and CDR2 (germline): LNHNV, YYDKDF (reference sequence). CDR3 loop: CATSRAGAGLNTGELFF. The DNA of the CDR3 is TGTGCCACCAGCAGGGCTGGTGCCGGGTTGAACACCGGGGAGCTGTTTTTT.

This clonotype was detected only a few times. The rearrangement links TRBV6-5 to TRBJ1-2; no reliable D call. CDR3 length: 12 amino acids. CDR1 and CDR2 (germline): MNHEY, SVGAGI. V shed 4 bases and J shed 5 bases, with 8 bases lying between them. As DNA, the CDR3 is TGTGCCAGCAGTTCGGACGTTTATGGCTACACCTTC. Translating gives CASSSDVYGYTF.

This clonotype was found many times. The chain couples TRBV6-5 to TRBJ1-5, with TRBD1 matching over 12 bases. The CDR3 has 16 amino acids. V lost 2 bases and J lost 5; bases outside the gene matches: 4. The germline CDR1 and CDR2 sequences are MNHEY and SVGAGI. The CDR3 DNA reads as TGTGCCAGCAGTTACAAGGGGACAGGGGGCGATCAGCCCCAGCATTTT. Protein: CASSYKGTGGDQPQHF.

This clonotype appeared a few times. Here the CDR3 reads CASSLVPGSWAYEQYF. In DNA, the CDR3 is TGTGCCAGCAGCTTAGTCCCAGGGTCATGGGCCTACGAGCAGTACTTC. This sequence joins TRBV7-2 and TRBJ2-7, with D perhaps TRBD1 (5 bases). Trimming took 1 base from V and 2 from J, leaving 15 bases between them. Germline CDR1 and CDR2: SGHTA and FQGNSA. The CDR3 covers 16 residues.

There are a few counts of this clonotype. J is TRBJ1-4 and V is TRBV20-1, with a possible D match to TRBD1 (5 bases). Germline V gene data show CDR1 as DFQATT and CDR2 as SNEGSKA (reference sequence). The CDR3 spans 14 residues. The V gene lost 1 base and the J gene lost 8 bases, with 14 bases spanning the gap. Here the CDR3 DNA reads TGCAGTGCTAGAGTTCAGGGCTTGTGGGAAAAACTGTTTTTT. Protein product: CSARVQGLWEKLFF.

This clonotype was detected ten times or more. The J gene is TRBJ2-7, the V gene TRBV20-1, with D possibly being TRBD1 or TRBD2 (5 bases each). Trimming pared 7 bases from V and 4 bases from J, leaving 20 bases between. Germline CDR1 DFQATT, CDR2 SNEGSKA (reference sequence). This CDR3 is built from 14 residues. CDR3 region: CSVQIRDGRYEQYV. The CDR3 DNA is TGCAGTGTCCAGATCCGGGACGGAAGGTACGAGCAGTACGTC.

This clonotype has just a few counts. The rearrangement uses TRBV4-2 and TRBJ2-2; the match to TRBD1 covers 8 bases. The CDR3 loop spans 18 amino acids. V lost 4 bases and J lost 3; bases outside the gene matches: 13. CDR1 is LGHNA, CDR2 YNFKEQ, per germline. Written as DNA, the CDR3 is TGTGCCAGCAGCCCTTACATCGGGGCAGGGGGCCACACCGGGGAGCTGTTTTTT. Its protein is CASSPYIGAGGHTGELFF.

This clonotype was recorded at least ten times. This chain connects TRBV29-1 to TRBJ1-1; a possible D gene is TRBD1 (6 bases). The CDR3 totals 14 residues. The germline V gene has CDR1 SQVTM and CDR2 ANQGSEA. Deletions cut 6 bases from V and 0 bases from J, with 14 bases between. The CDR3 reads CSVDRDTMNTEAFF. The CDR3 nucleotides are TGCAGCGTCGACCGGGACACGATGAACACTGAAGCTTTCTTT.

This clonotype was counted a few times. The chain links TRBV12-3 or TRBV12-4 to TRBJ2-1; TRBD2 matches 10 bases. Unmatched junction bases numbered 3, after V lost 1 base and J lost 0 bases. The CDR3 runs 17 residues. CDR3 loop: CASSLEAGGGSYNEQFF. The CDR3 DNA reads TGTGCCAGCAGTTTAGAAGCGGGAGGGGGCTCCTACAATGAGCAGTTCTTC.

There are many counts of this clonotype. This chain uses TRBV12-3 or TRBV12-4 with TRBJ1-2; weak D call: TRBD1 (6 bases). This CDR3 spans 13 amino acids. V dropped 3 bases and J dropped 5 bases, with 10 bases sitting between them. This chain's CDR3 is CASSFGQHYGYTF. Written as DNA, the CDR3 is TGTGCCAGCAGTTTCGGACAGCATTATGGCTACACCTTC.

This clonotype came up many times. The V call is TRBV18, the J call TRBJ2-2, with TRBD2 identical over 13 bases. The CDR3 spans 17 residues. V shed 3 bases and J 4 bases; nucleotides not matched to a gene: 5. The germline V gene has CDR1 KGHSH and CDR2 LQKENI. The CDR3 DNA is TGTGCCAGCTCACCTTCGGGACTAGCGGGGCCCACCGGGGAGCTGTTTTTT. Translation gives CASSPSGLAGPTGELFF. Looking up the rest from reference TRBV18 and TRBJ2-2 gives the full variable domain: NAGVMQNPRHLVRRRGQEARLRCSPMKGHSHVYWYRQLPEEGLKFMVYLQKENIIDESGMPKERFSAEFPKEGPSILRIQQVVRGDSAAYFCASSPSGLAGPTGELFFGEGSRLTVL.

This clonotype showed up many times. J is TRBJ2-1 and V is TRBV20-1, with 13 bases fitting TRBD2. Germline CDR1 and CDR2: DFQATT and SNEGSKA (reference sequence). There are 14 residues in the CDR3. The J segment lost 9 bases and the V segment lost 7 bases, leaving 9 bases of the junction unmatched. For the CDR3, the DNA is TGCAGTGTCGATGGACTAGCGGGAGCGGGTGAGCAGTTCTTC. It encodes CSVDGLAGAGEQFF.